The T cell receptor (beta chain) described here comes from a study of blood T cells in healthy people across ages. A J-beta primer mix and a sample-barcoded 5' primer were used in a second PCR of about 6 to 12 cycles. Through a template-switch adaptor with 12 random nucleotides, each cDNA molecule received a tag. Each CDR3 protein is one row after TCRdb ran MiXCR on the 5' RACE reads. The table includes fewer than 2,000,000 distinct CDR3 sequences, almost 35% detected once. Germline V gene sequence: CDR1 LNHDA, CDR2 SQIVND (reference sequence). V lost 2 bases, J lost 8 bases, and 10 bases lay in between. The CDR3 is 13 residues long.

This clonotype was sampled from a woman between 25 and 40 years old in good health. The sequencing input was blood. The V and J genes are TRBV19 and TRBJ2-1; D ambiguous. The CDR3 DNA follows: TGTGCCAGTAGTATAAGGGCAGCGTATGAGCAGTTCTTC. It codes for CASSIRAAYEQFF.